This TCR beta chain was identified during a study of cytomegalovirus exposure and HLA in healthy donors (TCRdb year 2017). About the study as a whole: An earlier analysis of approximately 640 of the donors reported approximately 270 Gb of sequence data and roughly 100 million unique TCR beta sequences from 150 million to 200 million T cells. In addition to the first cohort of approximately 650 subjects, a separate validation cohort of 130 or so different subjects was used. The study profiled the T cell repertoires of 500 to 800 subjects by immunosequencing and related them to cytomegalovirus serostatus. Among about 400 genotyped donors of the cohort, an average of around 220,000 unique TCR beta nucleotide sequences was sequenced per donor, of which about 18% were non-productive. The later analysis used no new phenotypic data to find candidate immune exposures, relying instead on TCR beta sequences and their occurrence across donors. The study aimed to test whether cataloging public T cell receptors could reveal signatures of past pathogen exposure. Roughly 5 DR-DQ haplotypes were treated as single units for association and clustering because of strong linkage in the cohort. In an earlier analysis of 587 of the donors, high-throughput TCR beta sequencing was used to judge whether each TCR beta V gene segment behaved as functional or pseudogenic. Class I and class II HLA loci were covered by the typing at four-digit resolution. Of the 300 to 500 genotyped donors, 80% to 90% were placed in the genetic ancestry cluster associated with self-reported Caucasian donors. A later analysis re-analyzed previously published TCR beta repertoires from 550 to 700 donors and added high-resolution HLA genotyping to study TCR occurrence patterns. Genome-wide SNP genotypes for about 65% of the 666 donors were used in a later genetic analysis, which treated that subset as a discovery cohort. Typing coverage differed by locus: A, B, C, DRB1 and DQB1 were typed in about 620-640 donors, DQA1 in about 500, DPA1 in 606, and DPB1 in 450 to 480. An early release covering 550 to 650 HLA-typed donors comprised roughly 300 gigabases of sequencing data and tens of millions of unique TCR sequences. To predict cytomegalovirus infection status, the study combined high-throughput TCR immunosequencing, statistical association of individual TCRs with disease status, and machine learning. All discovery cohort repertoires had been generated on a single sequencing platform. Donor age, sex, ethnicity and CMV serostatus were collected together with the repertoire data.

What the work shows at the level of the full study, not this receptor alone: The authors suggested that the approach could potentially be extended to other disease states and immunological phenotypes. In a later analysis, HLA-associated TCR beta chains were found to be more clonally expanded and to have lower generation probabilities than equally common non-associated chains. In a later genetic analysis, fewer N-insertions in productive TCRs were reported among donors in an Asian-associated ancestry cluster than the roughly 670-donor mean. A later analysis found that TCR association rates varied across HLA loci, with DRB1 alleles showing the most associated TCRs and HLA-C alleles the fewest. Most TCR sequences were observed very rarely across donors, whereas some public TCRs were present in many individuals. A cluster of highly shared sequence variants was judged likely to represent a technical artifact of the sequencing pipeline. According to a later analysis, most CMV-associated TCR beta chains appeared to be HLA-restricted, and the HLA associations seemed to be driven largely by CMV exposure. Sequencing depth was assumed to be roughly uniform across donors in the presence/absence analyses, though that assumption may not hold. In vitro tests confirmed that a few of the cytomegalovirus-associated TCR beta chains recognize cytomegalovirus antigens. The study listed approximately 160 TCR beta chains as associated with cytomegalovirus. Correlated functional status among segregating V segments might reflect linkage disequilibrium, but an unknown experimental factor could not be ruled out. Because HLA typing was missing for some donors at each locus, association tests included only the typed subset. A further reported finding was that TCR beta sequences accurately predicted the HLA-A and HLA-B alleles for most subjects in the first cohort. An association between a missense DCLRE1C variant and V-gene and J-gene trimming of TCR beta chains was found in a later genetic analysis and replicated in an independent cohort. CMV serostatus was the only immune exposure information available for the cohort. This cohort had only TCR beta chains sequenced, and the lack of alpha or paired-chain data limited which features could be detected. Some IMGT-functional V segments, including TRBV6-2 and TRBV6-3, could not be distinguished by the 87-base-pair reads and were therefore excluded. In an earlier analysis of 500 to 650 of the donors, most TCR beta V segments appeared in productive rearrangements about 87% or about 30% of the time, broadly matching IMGT annotations. When HLA alleles, especially DR and DQ, strongly co-occurred, attributing TCR associations to individual alleles was difficult. At a false discovery rate of 0.05, a later analysis linked under 20,000 TCR beta sequences to specific HLA alleles. In a later analysis, several top co-occurrence clusters were reported to appear linked to parvovirus B19, influenza, CMV and Epstein-Barr virus. Some 15 rarely observed V segments, including chromosome 9 orphons, were excluded from the earlier analysis of several hundred of the donors because counts were too low. In both the original and validation cohorts, the classifier was reported to diagnose cytomegalovirus status with high specificity and sensitivity.

Worth noting for this clone: Its target antigen remains unknown. The sample holds no much larger clone one base away, and base qualities are not on file.

The library was built by means of the immunoSEQ multiplex PCR assay. The multiplex PCR relied on a mix of 60 forward primers for TCR Vbeta segments and 13 reverse primers for TCR Jbeta segments. The CDR3 region of rearranged TCR beta genes was amplified from genomic DNA with a multiplex PCR assay. The amplified TCR beta libraries were sequenced on the Illumina HiSeq System as 87-base-pair reads. The paper's data handling went like this. Across the 500 to 750 repertoires, a later analysis counted tens of millions of unique TCR beta chains, about 10 million of which were shared by at least two donors. Raw reads were error-corrected and collapsed into unique sequences by a nearest-neighbor algorithm in which closely related sequences were merged to remove PCR and sequencing errors. V, D and J gene segments were assigned by aligning CDR3 sequences to IMGT reference sequences. For a sequence to be retained, a match of at least six nucleotides was required to both a V gene segment and a J gene segment. Rearrangements were called productive when the CDR3 lacked stop codons and stayed in frame with V and J; all others were non-productive. Following IMGT convention, CDR3 was defined as the stretch from the second conserved V-encoded cysteine to the conserved J-encoded phenylalanine. Sequences without an unambiguous match to a single V gene segment were excluded from the earlier analysis of a few hundred of the donors. An earlier analysis of roughly 590 of the donors called V segments functional above 56.7% productive rearrangements and segregating when the between-donor standard deviation exceeded 5%. A statistical classification framework was built for diagnosing cytomegalovirus status from the catalog of TCR beta chain sequences. In a later analysis, V and J genes were assigned by comparing TCR nucleotide sequences against IMGT/GENE-DB human TR gene sequences. A later analysis assigned CDR3 sequences and most-parsimonious VDJ recombination scenarios with the TCRdist pipeline. In a later analysis, each TCR beta chain was defined by its CDR3 amino acid sequence together with its V-gene family, and reads lacking a unique V-gene family were excluded. A later analysis removed several hundred highly shared, low-generation-probability nucleotide sequences to deal with suspected cross-contamination and a sequencing artifact. In a later analysis, a clonal expansion index was calculated for each public chain from normalized within-repertoire ranks of inferred template counts. A later analysis computed generation probabilities with a VDJ recombination model fitted to out-of-frame rearrangements, and checked the results against IGoR. In a later analysis, TCR-TCR, TCR-HLA and TCR-CMV co-occurrence was scored with hypergeometric tests, and a repertoire-size bias correction was applied to TCR pairs. To estimate false discovery rates, a later analysis permuted the HLA or CMV assignments 20 times. In a later analysis, co-occurring TCRs were grouped using DBSCAN, and TCRdist sequence similarity was added for clustering within HLA-allele-positive subsets. Repertoires with fewer than 30,000 or more than 120,000 public chains were left out of co-occurrence clustering, as were five repertoires with anomalous nucleotide sharing. TCRdb carries this immuneACCESS record with in-frame sequences only. Its versions omit some clonotypes, under half of them owing to an unresolved V gene in the studies checked, with the rest unexplained. The V and J calls and clone size were taken over from that table, and D and trimming were inferred from the DNA. The table for this sample lists some 150,000 clones; approximately 60% of them were counted only once. The ten most abundant clones make up around 2.5% of the sample.

The cohort consisted of 666 healthy bone marrow donors. All cohort members were sampled while nominally healthy, although unrecorded immune exposures were likely present. The donor was CMV seronegative and was included in the group of a few hundred seronegative cohort members. A peripheral blood sample was collected from each donor, and TCR beta sequencing was performed on peripheral blood mononuclear cells. Genomic DNA was extracted from the blood cell samples with the Qiagen DNeasy Blood Extraction Kit. The CDR3 measures 14 amino acids from cysteine to phenylalanine. The retained sequence is limited to the CDR3, 42 bases, with the frame set at the first base. CDR1 and CDR2 were assigned from the germline V gene (reference sequence) as SEHNR and FQNEAQ. Trimming costs V 1 base and J 3 bases, and their ends lie 10 bases apart.

This TCR was recovered from a woman between 35 and 50 years old in good health and CMV-seronegative. The chain was built from TRBV7-9 and TRBJ2-7; 6 matching bases give a weak D call of TRBD1. The material sequenced was PBMCs. CDR3 region: CASSLEGVFYEQYF. The sequenced DNA is TGTGCCAGCAGCTTAGAGGGGGTCTTCTACGAGCAGTACTTC.